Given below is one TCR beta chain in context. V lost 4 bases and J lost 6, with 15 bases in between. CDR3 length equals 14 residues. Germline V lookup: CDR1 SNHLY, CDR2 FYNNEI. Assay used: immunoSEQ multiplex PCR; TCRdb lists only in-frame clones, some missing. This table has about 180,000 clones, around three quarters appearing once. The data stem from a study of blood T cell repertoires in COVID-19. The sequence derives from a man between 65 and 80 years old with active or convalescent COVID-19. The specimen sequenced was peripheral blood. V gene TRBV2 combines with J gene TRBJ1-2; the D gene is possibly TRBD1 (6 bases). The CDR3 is CASSGAGAPDGYTF. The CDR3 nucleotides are TGTGCCAGCAGTGGGGCAGGGGCCCCGGATGGCTACACCTTC.